This T cell receptor (beta chain) is from a study of shared clonotypes between healthy human individuals. Study context: Donor ages ranged 18 to 49 years: a couple of women, three men. Study-wide points: Though the depth was large, rarefaction showed that sorted-subset sequencing was incomplete.

Germline V lookup: CDR1 MDHEN, CDR2 SYDVKM. The CDR3 loop spans 12 amino acids. Deletions cut 6 bases from V and 2 bases from J, with 8 bases between. All of the donors resided in Nashville, Tennessee, and each was a Caucasian adult. As for this clone: As yet, its antigen is unknown. Other nucleotide sequences in the sample specify the same CDR3.

Assay execution proceeded at the deep level. Sequenced by immunoSEQ multiplex PCR; TCRdb stores in-frame clones only, minus some. The sample contains approximately 2.4 million clones, around 95% of which appear only once. The sample comprised naive CD4+ T cells sorted from blood. Subset: CD45RA+ positively selected. This receptor was obtained from a man between 18 and 35 years old in good health. The rearrangement links TRBV28 to TRBJ2-7; D is possibly TRBD1 (5 bases). The CDR3 protein is CASSQGTYEQYF. In nucleotides, the CDR3 is TGTGCCAGCAGCCAGGGTACCTACGAGCAGTACTTC.